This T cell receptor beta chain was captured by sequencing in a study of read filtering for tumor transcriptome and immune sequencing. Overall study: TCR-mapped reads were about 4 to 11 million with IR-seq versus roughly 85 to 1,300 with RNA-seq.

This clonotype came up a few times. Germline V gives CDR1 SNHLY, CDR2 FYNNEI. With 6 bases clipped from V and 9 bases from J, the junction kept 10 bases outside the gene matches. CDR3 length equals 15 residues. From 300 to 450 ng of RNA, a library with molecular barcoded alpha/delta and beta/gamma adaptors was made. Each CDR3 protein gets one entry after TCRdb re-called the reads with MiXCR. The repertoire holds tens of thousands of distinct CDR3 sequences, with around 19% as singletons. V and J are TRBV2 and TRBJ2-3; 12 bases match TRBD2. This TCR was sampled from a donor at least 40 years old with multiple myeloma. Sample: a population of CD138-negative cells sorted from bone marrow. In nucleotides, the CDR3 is TGTGCCAGCAGCGGCGGACTAGCGGGGCTTGGGACGCAGTATTTT. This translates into CASSGGLAGLGTQYF.